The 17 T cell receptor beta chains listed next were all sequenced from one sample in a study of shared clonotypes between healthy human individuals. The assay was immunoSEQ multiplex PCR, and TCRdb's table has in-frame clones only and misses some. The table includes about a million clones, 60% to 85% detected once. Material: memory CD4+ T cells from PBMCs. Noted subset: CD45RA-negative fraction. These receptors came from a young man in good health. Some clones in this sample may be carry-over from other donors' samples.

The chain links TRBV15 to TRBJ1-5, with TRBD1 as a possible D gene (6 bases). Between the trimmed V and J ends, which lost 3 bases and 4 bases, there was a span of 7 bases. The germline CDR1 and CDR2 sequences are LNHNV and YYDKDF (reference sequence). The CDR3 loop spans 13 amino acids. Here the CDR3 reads CATSSQGNQPQHF. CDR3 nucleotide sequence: TGTGCCACCAGCAGCCAGGGGAATCAGCCCCAGCATTTT.

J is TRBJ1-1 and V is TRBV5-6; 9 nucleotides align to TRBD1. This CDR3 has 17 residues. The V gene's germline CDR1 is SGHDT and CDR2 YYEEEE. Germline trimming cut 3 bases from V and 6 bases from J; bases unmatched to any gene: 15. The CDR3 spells CASSSPEYRGRSAEAFF. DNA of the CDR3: TGTGCCAGCAGCTCACCAGAGTACAGGGGGCGAAGCGCTGAAGCTTTCTTT.

Here the CDR3 DNA reads TGTGCCAGCAGCCCCAGTGTCGACTCCTACGAGCAGTACTTC. The encoded protein is CASSPSVDSYEQYF. The V and J genes are TRBV7-3 and TRBJ2-7; D gene unclear. Germline CDR1 SGHTA, CDR2 FQGTGA. V lost 5 bases and J 0 bases, leaving 11 bases between the germline ends. There are 14 residues in the CDR3.

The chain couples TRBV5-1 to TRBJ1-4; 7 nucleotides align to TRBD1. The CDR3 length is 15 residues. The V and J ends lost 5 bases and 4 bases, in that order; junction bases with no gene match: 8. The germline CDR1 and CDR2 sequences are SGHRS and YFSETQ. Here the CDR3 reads CASSPGQAGNEKLFF. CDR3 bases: TGCGCCAGCAGTCCTGGACAGGCTGGTAATGAAAAACTGTTTTTT.

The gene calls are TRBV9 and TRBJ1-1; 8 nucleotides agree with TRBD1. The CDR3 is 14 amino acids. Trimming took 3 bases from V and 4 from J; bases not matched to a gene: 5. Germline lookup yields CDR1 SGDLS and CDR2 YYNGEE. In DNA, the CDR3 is TGTGCCAGCAGCGAGATGGACAGGGTCACTGAAGCTTTCTTT. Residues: CASSEMDRVTEAFF. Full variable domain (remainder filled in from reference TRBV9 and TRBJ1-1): DSGVTQTPKHLITATGQRVTLRCSPRSGDLSVYWYQQSLDQGLQFLIQYYNGEERAKGNILERFSAQQFPDLHSELNLSSLELGDSALYFCASSEMDRVTEAFFGQGTRLTVV.

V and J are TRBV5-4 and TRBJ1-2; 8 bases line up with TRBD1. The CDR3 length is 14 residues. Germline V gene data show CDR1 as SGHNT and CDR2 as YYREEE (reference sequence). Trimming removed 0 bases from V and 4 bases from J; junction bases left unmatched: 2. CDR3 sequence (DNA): TGTGCCAGCAGCTTGGAGGACAGGGTCTATGGCTACACCTTC. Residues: CASSLEDRVYGYTF.

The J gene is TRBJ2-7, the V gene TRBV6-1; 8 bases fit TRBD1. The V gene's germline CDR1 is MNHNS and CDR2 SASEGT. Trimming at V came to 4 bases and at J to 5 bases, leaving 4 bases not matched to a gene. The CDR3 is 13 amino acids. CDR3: CASSADRGNEQYF. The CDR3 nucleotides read TGTGCCAGCAGTGCAGACAGGGGTAACGAGCAGTACTTC.

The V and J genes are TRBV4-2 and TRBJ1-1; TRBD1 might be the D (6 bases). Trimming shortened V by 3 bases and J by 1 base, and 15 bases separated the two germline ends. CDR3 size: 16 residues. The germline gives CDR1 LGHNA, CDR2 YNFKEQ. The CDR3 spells CASSQVGGGANTEAFF. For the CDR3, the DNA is TGTGCCAGCAGCCAGGTTGGGGGGGGCGCGAACACTGAAGCTTTCTTT.

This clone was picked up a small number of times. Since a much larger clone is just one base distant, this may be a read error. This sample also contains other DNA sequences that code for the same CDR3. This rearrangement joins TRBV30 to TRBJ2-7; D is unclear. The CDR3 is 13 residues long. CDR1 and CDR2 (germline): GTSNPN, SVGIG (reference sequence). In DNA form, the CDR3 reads TGCGCCTGGAGTGTGTCCTTCGAAAGCGAGCAGTACTTC. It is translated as CAWSVSFESEQYF.

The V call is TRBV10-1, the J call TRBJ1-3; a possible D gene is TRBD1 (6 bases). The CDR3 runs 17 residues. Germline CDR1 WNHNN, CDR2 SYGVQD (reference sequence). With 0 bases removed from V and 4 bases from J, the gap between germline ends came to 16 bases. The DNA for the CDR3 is TGCGCCAGCAGTGAGTCCGTGGCCAGGGGTGGAGGAAACACCATATATTTT. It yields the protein CASSESVARGGGNTIYF.

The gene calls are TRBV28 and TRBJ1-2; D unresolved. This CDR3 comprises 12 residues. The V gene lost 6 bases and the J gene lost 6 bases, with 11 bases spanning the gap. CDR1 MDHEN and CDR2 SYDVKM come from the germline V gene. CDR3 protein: CASRTLRDGYTF. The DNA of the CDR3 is TGTGCCAGCAGAACGTTACGGGATGGCTACACCTTC.

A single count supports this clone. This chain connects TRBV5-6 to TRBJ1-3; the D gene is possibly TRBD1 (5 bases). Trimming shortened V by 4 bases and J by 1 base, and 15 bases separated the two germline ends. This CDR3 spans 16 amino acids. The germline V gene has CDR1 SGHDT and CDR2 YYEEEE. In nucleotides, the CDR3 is TGTGCCAGCAGCCTGCTTGCGGCAGGGTCTGGAAACACCATATATTTT. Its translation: CASSLLAAGSGNTIYF.

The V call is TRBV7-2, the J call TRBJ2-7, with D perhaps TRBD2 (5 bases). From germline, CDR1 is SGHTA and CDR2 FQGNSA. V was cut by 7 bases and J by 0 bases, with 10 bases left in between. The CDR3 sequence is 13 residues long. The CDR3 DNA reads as TGTGCCAGCATGCAGAGGGTCTCCTACGAGCAGTACTTC. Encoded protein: CASMQRVSYEQYF. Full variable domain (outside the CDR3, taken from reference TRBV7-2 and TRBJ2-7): GAGVSQSPSNKVTEKGKDVELRCDPISGHTALYWYRQSLGQGLEFLIYFQGNSAPDKSGLPSDRFSAERTGGSVSTLTIQRTQQEDSAVYLCASMQRVSYEQYFGPGTRLTVT.

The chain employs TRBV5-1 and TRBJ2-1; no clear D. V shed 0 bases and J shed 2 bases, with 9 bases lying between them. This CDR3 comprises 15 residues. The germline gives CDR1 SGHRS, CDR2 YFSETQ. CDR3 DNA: TGCGCCAGCAGCTTGGTTGGGGTCGCCTACAATGAGCAGTTCTTC. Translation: CASSLVGVAYNEQFF. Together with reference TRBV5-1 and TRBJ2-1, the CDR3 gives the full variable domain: KAGVTQTPRYLIKTRGQQVTLSCSPISGHRSVSWYQQTPGQGLQFLFEYFSETQRNKGNFPGRFSGRQFSNSRSEMNVSTLELGDSALYLCASSLVGVAYNEQFFGPGTRLTVL.

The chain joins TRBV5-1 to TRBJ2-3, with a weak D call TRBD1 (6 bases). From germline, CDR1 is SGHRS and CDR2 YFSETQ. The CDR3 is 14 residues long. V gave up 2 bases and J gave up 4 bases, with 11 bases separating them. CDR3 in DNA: TGCGCCAGCAGCTTTTGGTCAGGGGCAGATACGCAGTATTTT. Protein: CASSFWSGADTQYF.

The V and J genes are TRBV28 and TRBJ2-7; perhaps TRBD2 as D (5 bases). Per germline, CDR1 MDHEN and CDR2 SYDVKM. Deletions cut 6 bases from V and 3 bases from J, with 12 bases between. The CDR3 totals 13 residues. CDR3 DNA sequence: TGTGCCAGCAGGGGCGGGCCGGTCTACGAGCAGTACTTC. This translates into CASRGGPVYEQYF.

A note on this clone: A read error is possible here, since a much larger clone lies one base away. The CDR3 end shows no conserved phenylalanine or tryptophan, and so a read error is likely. DNA of the CDR3: TGTGCCAGCCCTACAGGGTACCTTAACTATGGCTACACCCTC. It is translated as CASPTGYLNYGYTL. The rearrangement joins TRBV27 to TRBJ1-2; D is perhaps TRBD1 (6 bases). This CDR3 has 14 residues. Germline V gene sequence: CDR1 MNHEY, CDR2 SMNVEV (reference sequence). V gave up 8 bases and J gave up 1 base, with 14 bases separating them.